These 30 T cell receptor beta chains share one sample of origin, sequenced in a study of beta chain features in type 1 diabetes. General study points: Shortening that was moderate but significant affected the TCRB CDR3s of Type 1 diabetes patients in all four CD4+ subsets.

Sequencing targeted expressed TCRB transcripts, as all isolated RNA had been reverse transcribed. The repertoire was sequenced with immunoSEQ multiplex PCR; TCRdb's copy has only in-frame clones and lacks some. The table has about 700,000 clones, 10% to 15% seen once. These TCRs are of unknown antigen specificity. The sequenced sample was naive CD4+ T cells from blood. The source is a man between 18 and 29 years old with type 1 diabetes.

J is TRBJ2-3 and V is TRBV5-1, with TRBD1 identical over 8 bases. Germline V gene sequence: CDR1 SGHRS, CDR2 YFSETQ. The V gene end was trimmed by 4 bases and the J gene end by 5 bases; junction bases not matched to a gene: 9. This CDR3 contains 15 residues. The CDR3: CASSPPDRVLDTQYF. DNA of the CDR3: TGCGCCAGCAGCCCGCCGGACAGGGTTTTAGATACGCAGTATTTT.

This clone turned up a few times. CDR3 residues: CASRAVGWGYTF. The CDR3 DNA reads as TGTGCCAGCCGGGCGGTAGGCTGGGGCTACACCTTC. The V call is TRBV2, the J call TRBJ1-2; no clear D gene. CDR1 is SNHLY and CDR2 is FYNNEI in the germline V gene. Trimming took off 8 bases at V and 8 bases at J, with 15 bases between the two ends. The CDR3 spans 12 residues.

The CDR3 protein is CASSTQGHHTGELFF. The CDR3 DNA reads as TGTGCCAGCAGCACCCAGGGACACCACACCGGGGAGCTGTTTTTT. This chain links TRBV9 with TRBJ2-2; D is possibly TRBD1 (6 bases). The CDR3 totals 15 residues. V dropped 4 bases and J dropped 3 bases, with 13 bases sitting between them. Germline V gene lookup returns CDR1 SGDLS and CDR2 YYNGEE.

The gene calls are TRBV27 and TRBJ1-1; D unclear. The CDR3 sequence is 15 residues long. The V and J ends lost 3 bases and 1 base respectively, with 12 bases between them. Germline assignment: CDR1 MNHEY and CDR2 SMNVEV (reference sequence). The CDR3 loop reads CASSLDPEKNTEAFF. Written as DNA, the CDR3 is TGTGCCAGCAGTTTGGATCCGGAAAAGAACACTGAAGCTTTCTTT.

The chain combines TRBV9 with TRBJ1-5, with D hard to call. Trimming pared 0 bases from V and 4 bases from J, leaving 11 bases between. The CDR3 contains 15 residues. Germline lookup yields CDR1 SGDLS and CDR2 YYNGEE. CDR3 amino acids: CASSVGDPGNQPQHF. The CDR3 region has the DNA TGTGCCAGCAGCGTAGGAGACCCGGGGAATCAGCCCCAGCATTTT.

CDR3 sequence (DNA): TGTGCCAGCTTCCTCGGGACAAGCTTTAGTGGCAACACCATATATTTT. Translating gives CASFLGTSFSGNTIYF. The chain employs TRBV7-9 and TRBJ1-3; a possible D gene is TRBD1 (6 bases). The CDR3 has 16 residues. V shed 8 bases and J shed 7 bases, with 24 bases lying between them. Per germline, CDR1 SEHNR and CDR2 FQNEAQ (reference sequence).

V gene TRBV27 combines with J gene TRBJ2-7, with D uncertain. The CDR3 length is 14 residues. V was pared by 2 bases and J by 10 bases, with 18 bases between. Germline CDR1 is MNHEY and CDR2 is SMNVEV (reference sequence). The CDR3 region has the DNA TGTGCCAGCAGTTTAGTAGCAACCGGGTCTACACAGTACTTC. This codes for CASSLVATGSTQYF.

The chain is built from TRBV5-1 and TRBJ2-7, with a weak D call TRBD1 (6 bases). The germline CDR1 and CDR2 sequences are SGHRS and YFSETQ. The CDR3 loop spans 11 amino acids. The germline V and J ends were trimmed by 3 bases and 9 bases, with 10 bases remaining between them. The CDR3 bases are TGCGCCAGCAGCTCGACAGGTGCGCAGTACTTC. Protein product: CASSSTGAQYF.

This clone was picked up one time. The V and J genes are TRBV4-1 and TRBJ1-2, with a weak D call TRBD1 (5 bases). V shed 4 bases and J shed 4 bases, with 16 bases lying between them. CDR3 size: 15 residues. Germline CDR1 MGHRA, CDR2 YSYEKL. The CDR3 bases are TGCGCCAGCAGCCGAACCTCCGGGACGGCCTATGGCTACACCTTC. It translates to CASSRTSGTAYGYTF.

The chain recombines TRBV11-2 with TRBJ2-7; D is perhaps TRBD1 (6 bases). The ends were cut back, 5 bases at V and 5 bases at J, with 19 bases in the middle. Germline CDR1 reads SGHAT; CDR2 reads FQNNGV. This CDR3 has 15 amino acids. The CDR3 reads CASSPSGQGPDEQYF. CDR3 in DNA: TGTGCCAGCAGCCCTAGTGGGCAGGGGCCGGACGAGCAGTACTTC.

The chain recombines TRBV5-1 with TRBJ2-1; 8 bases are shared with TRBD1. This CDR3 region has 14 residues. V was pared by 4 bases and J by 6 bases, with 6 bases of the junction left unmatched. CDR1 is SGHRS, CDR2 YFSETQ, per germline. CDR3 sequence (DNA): TGCGCCAGCAGCCCCAGGGGGCCGGGCAATGAGCAGTTCTTC. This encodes CASSPRGPGNEQFF.

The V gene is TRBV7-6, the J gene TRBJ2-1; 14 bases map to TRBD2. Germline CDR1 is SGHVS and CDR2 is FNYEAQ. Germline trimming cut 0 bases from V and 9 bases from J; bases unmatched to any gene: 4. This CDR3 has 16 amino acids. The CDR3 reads CASSLATSGGAGEQFF. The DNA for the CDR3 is TGTGCCAGCAGCTTAGCGACTAGCGGGGGGGCTGGTGAGCAGTTCTTC.

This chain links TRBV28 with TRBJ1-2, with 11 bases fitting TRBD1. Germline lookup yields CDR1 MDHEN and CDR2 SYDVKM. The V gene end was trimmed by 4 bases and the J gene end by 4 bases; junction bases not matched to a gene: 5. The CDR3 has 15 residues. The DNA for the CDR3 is TGTGCCAGCAGTTCCGGACAGGGGGCACTCTATGGCTACACCTTC. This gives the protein CASSSGQGALYGYTF.

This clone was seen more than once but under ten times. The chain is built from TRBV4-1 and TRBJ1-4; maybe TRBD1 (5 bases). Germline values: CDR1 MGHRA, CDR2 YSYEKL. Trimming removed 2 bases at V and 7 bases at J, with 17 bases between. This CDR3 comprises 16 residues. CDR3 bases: TGCGCCAGCAGCCAACCCAACGGGGCGCGAGGTGAAAAACTGTTTTTT. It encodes CASSQPNGARGEKLFF.

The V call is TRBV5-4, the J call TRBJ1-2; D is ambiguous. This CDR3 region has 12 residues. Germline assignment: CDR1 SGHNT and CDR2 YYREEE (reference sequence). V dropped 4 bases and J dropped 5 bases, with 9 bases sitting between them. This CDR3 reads CASSPGYYGYTF. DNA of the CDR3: TGTGCCAGCAGCCCGGGCTATTATGGCTACACCTTC.

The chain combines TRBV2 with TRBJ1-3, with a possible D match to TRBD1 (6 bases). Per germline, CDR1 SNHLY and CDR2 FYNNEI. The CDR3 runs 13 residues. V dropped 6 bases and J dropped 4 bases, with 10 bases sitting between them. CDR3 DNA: TGTGCCAGCAGCTACACAGGGGGAAACACCATATATTTT. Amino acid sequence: CASSYTGGNTIYF.

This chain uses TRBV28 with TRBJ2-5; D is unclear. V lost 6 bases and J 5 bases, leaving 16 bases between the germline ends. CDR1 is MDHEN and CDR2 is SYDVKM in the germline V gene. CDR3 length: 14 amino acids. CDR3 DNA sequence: TGTGCCAGCAGGAGAACCTCCTCCCAGGAGACCCAGTACTTC. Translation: CASRRTSSQETQYF.

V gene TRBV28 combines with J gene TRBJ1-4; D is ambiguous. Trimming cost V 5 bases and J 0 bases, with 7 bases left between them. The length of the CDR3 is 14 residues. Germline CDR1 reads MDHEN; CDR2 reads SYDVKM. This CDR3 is CASSKATTNEKLFF. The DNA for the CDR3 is TGTGCCAGCAGTAAGGCAACAACTAATGAAAAACTGTTTTTT.

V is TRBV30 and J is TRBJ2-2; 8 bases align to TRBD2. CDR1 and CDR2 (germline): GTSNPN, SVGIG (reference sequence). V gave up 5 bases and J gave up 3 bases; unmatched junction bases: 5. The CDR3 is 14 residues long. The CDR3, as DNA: TGTGCCTGGGGTAGCGGGGCCTACACCGGGGAGCTGTTTTTT. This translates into CAWGSGAYTGELFF.

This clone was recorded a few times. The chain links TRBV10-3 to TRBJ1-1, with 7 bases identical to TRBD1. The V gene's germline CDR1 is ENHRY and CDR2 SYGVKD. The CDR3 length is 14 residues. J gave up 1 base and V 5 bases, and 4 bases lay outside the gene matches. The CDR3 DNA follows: TGTGCCATCAGTCGGGCAGGGGGGAACACTGAAGCTTTCTTT. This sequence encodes CAISRAGGNTEAFF.

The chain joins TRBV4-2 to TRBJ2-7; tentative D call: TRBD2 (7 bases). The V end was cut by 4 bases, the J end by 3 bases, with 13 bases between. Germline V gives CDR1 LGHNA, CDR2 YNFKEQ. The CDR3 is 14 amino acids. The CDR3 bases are TGTGCCAGCAGCCCCCGGGGGGCCGACTACGAGCAGTACTTC. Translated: CASSPRGADYEQYF.

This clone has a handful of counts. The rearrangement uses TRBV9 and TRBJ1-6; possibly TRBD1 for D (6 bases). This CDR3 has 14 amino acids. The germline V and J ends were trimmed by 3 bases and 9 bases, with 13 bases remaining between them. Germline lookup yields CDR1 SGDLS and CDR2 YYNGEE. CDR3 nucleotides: TGTGCCAGCAGCGCAGGGGAAGGGGGTTCACCCCTCCACTTT. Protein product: CASSAGEGGSPLHF. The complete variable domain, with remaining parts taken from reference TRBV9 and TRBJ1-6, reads DSGVTQTPKHLITATGQRVTLRCSPRSGDLSVYWYQQSLDQGLQFLIQYYNGEERAKGNILERFSAQQFPDLHSELNLSSLELGDSALYFCASSAGEGGSPLHFGNGTRLTVT.

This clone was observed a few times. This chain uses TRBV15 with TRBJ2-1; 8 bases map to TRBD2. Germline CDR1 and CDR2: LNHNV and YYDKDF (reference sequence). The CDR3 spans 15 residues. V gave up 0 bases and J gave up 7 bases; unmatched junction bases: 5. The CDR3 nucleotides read TGTGCCACCAGCAGAGAGCGGGGGGTTTTGAATGAGCAGTTCTTC. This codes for CATSRERGVLNEQFF. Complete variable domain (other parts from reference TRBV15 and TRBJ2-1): DAMVIQNPRYQVTQFGKPVTLSCSQTLNHNVMYWYQQKSSQAPKLLFHYYDKDFNNEADTPDNFQSRRPNTSFCFLDIRSPGLGDTAMYLCATSRERGVLNEQFFGPGTRLTVL.

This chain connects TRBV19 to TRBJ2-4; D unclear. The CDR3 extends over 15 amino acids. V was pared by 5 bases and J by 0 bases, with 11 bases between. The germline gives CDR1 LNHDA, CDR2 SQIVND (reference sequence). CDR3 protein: CASSLGPVAKNIQYF. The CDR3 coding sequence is TGTGCCAGTAGTCTCGGACCTGTAGCCAAAAACATTCAGTACTTC.

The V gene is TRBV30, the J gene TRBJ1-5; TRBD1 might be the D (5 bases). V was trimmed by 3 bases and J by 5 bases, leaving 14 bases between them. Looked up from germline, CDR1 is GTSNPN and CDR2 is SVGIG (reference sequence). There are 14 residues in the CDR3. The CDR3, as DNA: TGTGCCTGGAGCCCCTCGGGGGTCTATCAGCCCCAGCATTTT. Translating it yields CAWSPSGVYQPQHF. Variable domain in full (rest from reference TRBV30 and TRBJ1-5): SQTIHQWPATLVQPVGSPLSLECTVEGTSNPNLYWYRQAAGRGLQLLFYSVGIGQISSEVPQNLSASRPQDRQFILSSKKLLLSDSGFYLCAWSPSGVYQPQHFGDGTRLSIL.

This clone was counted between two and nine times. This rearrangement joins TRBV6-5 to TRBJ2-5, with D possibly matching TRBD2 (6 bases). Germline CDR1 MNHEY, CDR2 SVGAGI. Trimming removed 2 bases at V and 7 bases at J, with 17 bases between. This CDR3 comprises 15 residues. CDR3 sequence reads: CASSYEGLQPGTQYF. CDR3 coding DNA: TGTGCCAGCAGTTACGAGGGACTCCAGCCGGGGACCCAGTACTTC.

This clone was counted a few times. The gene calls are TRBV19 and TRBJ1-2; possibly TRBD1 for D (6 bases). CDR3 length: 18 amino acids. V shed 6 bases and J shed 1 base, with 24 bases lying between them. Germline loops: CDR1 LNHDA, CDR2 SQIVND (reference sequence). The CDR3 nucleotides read TGTGCCAGTAGCCCTGGGCTGGGGGTCGGACAGCTTAACTATGGCTACACCTTC. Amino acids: CASSPGLGVGQLNYGYTF.

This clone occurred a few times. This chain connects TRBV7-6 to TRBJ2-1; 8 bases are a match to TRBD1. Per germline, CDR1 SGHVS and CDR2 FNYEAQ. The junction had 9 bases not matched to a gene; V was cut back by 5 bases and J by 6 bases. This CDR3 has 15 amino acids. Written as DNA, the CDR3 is TGTGCCAGCAGCCGAGGACAGGGCCCGTCCAATGAGCAGTTCTTC. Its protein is CASSRGQGPSNEQFF.

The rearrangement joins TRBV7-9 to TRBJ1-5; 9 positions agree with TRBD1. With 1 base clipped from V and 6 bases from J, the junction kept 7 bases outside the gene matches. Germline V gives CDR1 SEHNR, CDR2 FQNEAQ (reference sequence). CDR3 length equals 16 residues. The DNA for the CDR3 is TGTGCCAGCAGCTTAGAGACAGGGGGGTTGGGTCAGCCCCAGCATTTT. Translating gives CASSLETGGLGQPQHF. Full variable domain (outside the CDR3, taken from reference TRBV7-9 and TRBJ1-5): DTGVSQNPRHKITKRGQNVTFRCDPISEHNRLYWYRQTLGQGPEFLTYFQNEAQLEKSRLLSDRFSAERPKGSFSTLEIQRTEQGDSAMYLCASSLETGGLGQPQHFGDGTRLSIL.

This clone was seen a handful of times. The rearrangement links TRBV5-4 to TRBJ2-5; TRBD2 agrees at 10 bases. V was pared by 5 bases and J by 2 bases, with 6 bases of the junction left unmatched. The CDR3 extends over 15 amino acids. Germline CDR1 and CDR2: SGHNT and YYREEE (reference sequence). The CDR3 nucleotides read TGTGCCAGCAGAAAAGGACTAGCGGATCAAGAGACCCAGTACTTC. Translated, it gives CASRKGLADQETQYF.